Below, one T cell receptor (beta chain) is given with its context. As yet, its antigen is unknown. At one end, the junction sequence differs from germline, possibly due to a read error. Germline CDR1 and CDR2: MNHEY and SVGAGI. The CDR3 is 13 residues long. The data stem from a study of Ad26.COV2.S vaccination and SARS-CoV-2 variants. The wider study: Recipients of Ad26.COV2.S got it intramuscularly, once or twice 56 days apart.

Repertoires were generated with immunoSEQ multiplex PCR, while TCRdb's copy carries only in-frame clones and drops some. The profile covers 380,000 or so clones, with 75% to 90% appearing a single time and about 10% taken by the ten largest. Indicated treatment: 15 to 20 received Ad26.COV2.S at low or high dose, single or two shots; 5 received placebo; per-sample allocation not given. Specimen acquisition occurred on day 63 following the initial vaccine or placebo injection. Whole-study results and caveats: Researchers reported similar non-spike TCR breadth in vaccine and placebo recipients. The analyses of TCR breadth and depth may have understated the size of total T cell responses.

The V and J genes are TRBV6-5 and TRBJ2-1; tentative D call: TRBD2 (5 bases). The sequence was collected from a person between 18 and 65 years old who received the Ad26.COV2.S COVID-19 vaccine or a placebo. The input for sequencing was peripheral blood, taken in a trial of Ad26.COV2.S vaccine versus placebo. DNA for the CDR3: TGTGCCAGCAGTCCGGTGAGGGTTCGTGGTGGGCTCTTC. It encodes CASSPVRVRGGLF.